The 18 T cell receptor beta chains presented below share a single source sample, sequenced in a study of beta chain features in type 1 diabetes. Study conclusions and caveats: Among patients with Type 1 diabetes, TCRB CDR3s were moderately but significantly shorter in every one of the four CD4+ subsets.

The antigens these receptors bind are not known. What was sequenced were expressed TCRB transcripts, since all of the isolated RNA had been reverse transcribed. Sequencing was performed with immunoSEQ multiplex PCR; in TCRdb, only in-frame clones are kept and a portion is missing. Of about 160,000 clones listed, around 7.8% are singletons. The sample taken for sequencing was central memory CD4+ T cells from blood. Receptors were obtained from a woman between 35 and 50 years old with type 1 diabetes.

This clone was counted a few times. This chain links TRBV18 with TRBJ2-7; TRBD1 matches 9 bases. The CDR3 totals 14 residues. The germline V gene encodes CDR1 KGHSH and CDR2 LQKENI. Losses at the gene ends were 6 bases for V and 3 bases for J; bases not matched to a gene: 6. The CDR3 nucleotides are TGTGCCAGCTCTGGGGGACAGGGAGTCTACGAGCAGTACTTC. This encodes CASSGGQGVYEQYF.

This clone was counted between two and nine times. CDR3 nucleotide sequence: TGCGCCAGCAGCCAAGCGGTTGCCGGGTCGCTTAACTATGGCTACACCTTC. It codes for CASSQAVAGSLNYGYTF. The V and J genes are TRBV4-3 and TRBJ1-2; D not resolved. The germline V and J ends were trimmed by 1 base and 1 base, with 16 bases remaining between them. CDR1 is LGHNA and CDR2 is YSLEER in the germline V gene. The CDR3 is 17 residues long.

The chain combines TRBV28 with TRBJ1-5; D call uncertain. The germline CDR1 and CDR2 sequences are MDHEN and SYDVKM. The CDR3 sequence is 13 residues long. Trimming cost V 6 bases and J 9 bases, with 15 bases left between them. CDR3 protein: CASSDTSLRPQHF. The CDR3 DNA is TGTGCCAGCAGCGATACGTCCCTAAGGCCCCAGCATTTT.

This clone has a handful of counts. This chain connects TRBV5-1 to TRBJ2-5; no definite D call. Trimming left V 4 bases short and J 0 bases short, with 10 bases between. The CDR3 totals 14 residues. The germline V gene has CDR1 SGHRS and CDR2 YFSETQ. CDR3 nucleotide sequence: TGCGCCAGCAGCCCGTTAGAAGACCAAGAGACCCAGTACTTC. It codes for CASSPLEDQETQYF.

This chain uses TRBV5-1 with TRBJ1-1, with TRBD1 identical over 8 bases. Germline-derived CDR1 and CDR2 are SGHRS and YFSETQ. J was trimmed by 1 base and V by 0 bases; bases with no gene match: 5. CDR3 length: 16 amino acids. DNA for the CDR3: TGCGCCAGCAGCTTGGTCGCAGGACAGGGGAACACTGAAGCTTTCTTT. Translation gives CASSLVAGQGNTEAFF.

V usage is TRBV9 and J usage is TRBJ2-1; 12 bases line up with TRBD2. The ends lost 4 bases at V and 0 bases at J; junction bases unmatched: 5. Germline V CDR1 and CDR2: SGDLS, YYNGEE. This CDR3 region has 17 residues. The CDR3: CASSPTSGRNSYNEQFF. Here the CDR3 DNA reads TGTGCCAGCAGCCCGACTAGCGGGAGAAACTCCTACAATGAGCAGTTCTTC.

The J gene is TRBJ1-1, the V gene TRBV15; tentatively, D is TRBD1 (5 bases). Trimming removed 1 base from V and 0 bases from J, with 9 bases in between. This CDR3 has 15 amino acids. CDR1 LNHNV and CDR2 YYDKDF come from the germline V gene (reference sequence). In DNA form, the CDR3 reads TGTGCCACCAGCAGAGTTGGGGGGATGAACACTGAAGCTTTCTTT. It specifies CATSRVGGMNTEAFF.

V and J are TRBV15 and TRBJ1-3; no clear D gene. Trimming stripped 6 bases from V and 3 bases from J, with 9 bases between. Germline CDR1 and CDR2: LNHNV and YYDKDF (reference sequence). The CDR3 extends over 13 amino acids. The DNA of the CDR3 is TGTGCCACCAGGTGGAGGAGTGGAAACACCATATATTTT. Translated, it gives CATRWRSGNTIYF.

The V and J genes are TRBV9 and TRBJ2-1; D call uncertain. From germline, CDR1 is SGDLS and CDR2 YYNGEE. Trimming stripped 0 bases from V and 3 bases from J, with 10 bases between. This CDR3 contains 15 residues. The CDR3 nucleotides are TGTGCCAGCAGCGTAGACCCTGCGAACTACAATGAGCAGTTCTTC. Translating gives CASSVDPANYNEQFF.

This clone was counted at least ten times. The J gene is TRBJ2-3, the V gene TRBV10-3, with 8 bases identical to TRBD1. CDR1 ENHRY and CDR2 SYGVKD come from the germline V gene. The CDR3 loop spans 14 amino acids. Trimming at V came to 10 bases and at J to 6 bases, leaving 12 bases not matched to a gene. CDR3 bases: TGTGCCACGGCCGAGGACAGGGCGAGGGATACGCAGTATTTT. It translates to CATAEDRARDTQYF.

The chain carries TRBV4-2 and TRBJ1-2, with D uncertain. Trimming stripped 1 base from V and 1 base from J, with 10 bases between. This CDR3 region has 15 residues. Germline CDR1 and CDR2: LGHNA and YNFKEQ. The CDR3, as DNA: TGTGCCAGCAGCCAAGGTACAGCCTTTAACTATGGCTACACCTTC. Protein: CASSQGTAFNYGYTF.

This clone came up a few times. V and J are TRBV28 and TRBJ1-2, with D uncertain. The CDR3 has 12 amino acids. The germline V gene encodes CDR1 MDHEN and CDR2 SYDVKM. V lost 2 bases, J lost 8 bases, and 9 bases lay in between. The CDR3 loop is CASSLPTGGYTF. CDR3 in DNA: TGTGCCAGCAGTTTACCTACGGGAGGCTACACCTTC.

The chain couples TRBV18 to TRBJ1-6; 7 bases are a match to TRBD1. Germline assignment: CDR1 KGHSH and CDR2 LQKENI. With 5 bases clipped from V and 9 bases from J, the junction kept 7 bases outside the gene matches. This CDR3 is 14 amino acids long. CDR3 residues: CASSVVTGVSPLHF. CDR3 nucleotide sequence: TGTGCCAGCTCAGTGGTTACAGGGGTTTCACCCCTCCACTTT.

This clone was observed a handful of times. The V and J genes are TRBV5-6 and TRBJ1-6; TRBD1 is a possible D gene (6 bases). V was cut by 4 bases and J by 13 bases, with 18 bases left in between. CDR3 size: 14 residues. Germline-derived CDR1 and CDR2 are SGHDT and YYEEEE. The CDR3 region is CASSIGWGGPPLHF. The CDR3 coding sequence is TGTGCCAGCAGCATAGGCTGGGGGGGGCCGCCCCTCCACTTT. Full variable domain (outside the CDR3, taken from reference TRBV5-6 and TRBJ1-6): DAGVTQSPTHLIKTRGQQVTLRCSPKSGHDTVSWYQQALGQGPQFIFQYYEEEERQRGNFPDRFSGHQFPNYSSELNVNALLLGDSALYLCASSIGWGGPPLHFGNGTRLTVT.

The V gene is TRBV6-6, the J gene TRBJ2-4, with D tentatively TRBD2 (5 bases). Germline assignment: CDR1 MNHNY and CDR2 SVGAGI (reference sequence). The germline V and J ends were trimmed by 5 bases and 2 bases, with 16 bases remaining between them. The CDR3 loop spans 16 amino acids. The CDR3 loop reads CASSLPMGGSKNIQYF. Written as DNA, the CDR3 is TGTGCCAGCAGTCTCCCGATGGGCGGGTCCAAAAACATTCAGTACTTC.

V is TRBV7-2 and J is TRBJ1-6, with 7 nucleotides matching TRBD1. The V segment lost 5 bases and the J segment 8 bases; nucleotides outside the gene matches: 12. This CDR3 contains 16 residues. CDR1 SGHTA and CDR2 FQGNSA come from the germline V gene. The CDR3 is CASSPQAGTEYSPLHF. In DNA, the CDR3 is TGTGCCAGCAGCCCCCAGGCCGGGACAGAGTATTCACCCCTCCACTTT.

The table lists this clone with a few counts. This chain joins TRBV18 and TRBJ2-7; the D gene is possibly TRBD1 (6 bases). Germline V gives CDR1 KGHSH, CDR2 LQKENI. This CDR3 contains 16 residues. V lost 2 bases and J lost 6, with 20 bases in between. The CDR3 region is CASSPSEQGAEGEQYF. CDR3 DNA: TGTGCCAGCTCACCATCCGAACAGGGAGCTGAGGGCGAGCAGTACTTC.

In its sample, this clone was seen a few times. The chain has TRBV10-3 and TRBJ1-6, with 12 bases aligning to TRBD1. V was clipped by 4 bases and J by 8 bases; unmatched bases: 6. This CDR3 contains 16 residues. The germline gives CDR1 ENHRY, CDR2 SYGVKD. CDR3 sequence (DNA): TGTGCCATCAGTGCGGGACAGGGGGCCTCCCATTCACCCCTCCACTTT. Protein: CAISAGQGASHSPLHF.